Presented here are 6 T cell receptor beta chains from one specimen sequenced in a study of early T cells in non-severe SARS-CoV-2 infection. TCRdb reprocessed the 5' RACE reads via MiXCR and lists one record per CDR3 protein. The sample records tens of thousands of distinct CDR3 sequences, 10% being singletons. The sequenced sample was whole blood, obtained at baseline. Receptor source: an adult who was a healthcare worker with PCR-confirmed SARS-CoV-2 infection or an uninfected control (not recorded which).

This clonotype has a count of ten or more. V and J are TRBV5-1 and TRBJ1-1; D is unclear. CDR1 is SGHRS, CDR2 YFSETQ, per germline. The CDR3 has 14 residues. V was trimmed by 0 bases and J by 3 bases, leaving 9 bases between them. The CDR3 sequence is CASSLVRRDTEAFF. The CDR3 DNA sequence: TGCGCCAGCAGCTTGGTGCGACGGGACACTGAAGCTTTCTTT.

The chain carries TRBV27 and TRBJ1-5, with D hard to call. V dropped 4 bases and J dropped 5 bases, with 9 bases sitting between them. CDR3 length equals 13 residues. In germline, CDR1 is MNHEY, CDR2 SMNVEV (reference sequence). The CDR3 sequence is CASSSQTHQPQHF. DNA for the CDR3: TGTGCCAGCAGTTCCCAGACCCATCAGCCCCAGCATTTT.

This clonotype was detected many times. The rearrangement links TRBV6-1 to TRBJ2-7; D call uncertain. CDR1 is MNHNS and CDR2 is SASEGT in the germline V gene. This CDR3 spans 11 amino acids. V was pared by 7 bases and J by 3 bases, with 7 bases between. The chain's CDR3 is CASMRFYEQYF. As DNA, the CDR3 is TGTGCCAGCATGAGATTCTACGAGCAGTACTTC.

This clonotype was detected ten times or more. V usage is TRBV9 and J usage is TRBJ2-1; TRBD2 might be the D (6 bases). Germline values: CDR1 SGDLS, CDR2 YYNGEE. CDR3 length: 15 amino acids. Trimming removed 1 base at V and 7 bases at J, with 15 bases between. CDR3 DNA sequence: TGTGCCAGCAGCGTATCCGGGAGTGTAGGGAATGAGCAGTTCTTC. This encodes CASSVSGSVGNEQFF.

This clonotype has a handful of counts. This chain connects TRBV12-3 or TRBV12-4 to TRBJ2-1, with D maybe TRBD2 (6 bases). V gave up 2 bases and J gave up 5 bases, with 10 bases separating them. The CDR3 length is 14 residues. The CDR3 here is CASSLLGGNNEQFF. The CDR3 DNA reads TGTGCCAGCAGTTTATTGGGAGGAAACAATGAGCAGTTCTTC.

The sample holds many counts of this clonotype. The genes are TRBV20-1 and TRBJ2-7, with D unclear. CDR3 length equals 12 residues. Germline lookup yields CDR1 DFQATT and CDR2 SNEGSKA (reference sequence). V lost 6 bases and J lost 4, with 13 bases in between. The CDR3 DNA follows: TGCAGTGCCCCCGATAACGGTTACGAGCAGTACTTC. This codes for CSAPDNGYEQYF.